This T cell receptor beta chain comes out of a study of CD8 T cells in Susac syndrome (dated by TCRdb to about 2019). About the study as a whole: Of the Susac syndrome patients who were sequenced, six had clinically active disease and eight were in clinical remission. At blood withdrawal, Susac syndrome patients were therapy-naive, treated with corticosteroids (with IVIg additionally given to some), or treated with IVIg alone. Repertoire sequencing was used to test whether CD8+ T cell activation and differentiation in Susac syndrome was antigen driven. CD8+ T cell repertoire clonality was compared between eleven to twelve healthy donors, approximately 14 Susac syndrome patients and approximately 15 multiple sclerosis patients.

RNA was extracted with the RNeasy kit and roughly 0.45 to 1 ug was reverse transcribed using random hexamers. The immunoSEQ multiplex PCR assay, which covers 54 Vbeta and 13 Jbeta segments, was used to amplify TCR beta CDR3 regions. To correct PCR amplification bias, a synthetic template baseline was used for both primer optimization and computational correction. The authors' analysis ran thus. Only productive sequences were kept, with reads annotated to V, D and J genes according to IMGT and analyzed in immunoSEQ Analyzer. Clonality was computed as one minus Shannon entropy normalized by log2 of the number of productive unique sequences. For each patient and control, public and private clones were evaluated among the 100 most prevalent clones. Susac-specific clones were defined as absent from healthy and MS cohorts, 850 to 1,300 published viral clones and other ImmuneACCESS disease sequences. TCRdb trimmed public reads at Q25 via fastp, called clones via MiXCR and kept in-frame beta chains. Each record represents a unique CDR3 protein, reported with the most common genes and DNA among its rows. The V and J calls come from TCRdb's annotation, not from the publication. Here the sample has some 110,000 distinct CDR3 sequences; roughly 94% occur a single time. Together, the top ten hold 0.28% of the sample.

The CDR1 and CDR2 encoded by the germline V gene are MNHEY and SVGAGI. The CDR3 sequence holds 13 residues, the cysteine and phenylalanine included. Only the CDR3 region is kept as DNA, spanning 39 bases read in frame from base 1. Trimming takes 10 bases off V and 13 bases off J; junction bases not matched to a gene: 17. Peripheral blood CD8+ and CD4+ T cells from healthy donors, Susac syndrome patients and multiple sclerosis patients were profiled by high-throughput TCR beta sequencing. Susac syndrome patients met recently defined diagnostic criteria for definite or probable disease. CD8+ TEMRA cells were enriched by FACS, while bulk CD8+ and CD4+ T cells were purified by magnetic negative isolation. Blood was collected in EDTA tubes and processed within 24 hours, with PBMCs isolated through density gradient centrifugation. PBMCs intended for TCR sequencing were cryopreserved in liquid nitrogen and thawed later in a water bath at 37 degrees C. The sorted or isolated CD4+, CD8+ and CD8+ TEMRA cells reached a purity of at least 90%.

As regards this clonotype: Its antigen remains undetermined. No base-level quality is on record; no much larger clone is a single base apart.

Points the paper makes about the study in general: CD8+ repertoires in Susac syndrome showed clonal expansion, which was highest in CD8+ TEMRA cells and was greater in clinically active patients than in remitting patients. Around 15 Susac-specific public clones were identified in the total CD8+ repertoire, and five Susac-specific public clones were identified in the CD8+ TEMRA repertoire. The number of individuals in the TCR sequencing and HLA analysis was recognized as being relatively small.

The sequence joins TRBV6-5 to TRBJ2-3; 7 middle bases align to TRBD2. The sequenced material came from CD8+ T cells from PBMCs. This receptor was taken from a human donor with Susac syndrome. The bases are TGTGCCATCAAGCTCGGCGGGGGTATGGCTGAGTATTTT. It codes for CAIKLGGGMAEYF.